The 21 T cell receptor beta chains presented below share a single source sample, sequenced in a study of blood T cells in healthy people across ages. Using a J-beta primer mix together with a sample-barcoded 5' primer, a second PCR was run for about 7 to 12 cycles. TCRdb re-derived calls from the 5' RACE reads in MiXCR, one entry per CDR3 protein. The sample has a few hundred thousand distinct CDR3 sequences, around a quarter seen once. These records were also assigned to another study, of T cells of mothers and their children.

The sequenced sample consisted of blood. These receptors were taken from a boy aged 2-9 years in good health.

This chain links TRBV10-2 with TRBJ2-5; D unresolved. V lost 9 bases and J lost 2, with 13 bases in between. The CDR3 is made up of 13 amino acids. Germline V CDR1 and CDR2: WSHSY, SAAADI. CDR3 bases: TGCGCCAGGGGATTTGTTGGGCAAGAGACCCAGTACTTC. It encodes CARGFVGQETQYF.

V usage is TRBV10-3 and J usage is TRBJ2-5; D is unclear. V dropped 10 bases and J dropped 0 bases, with 6 bases sitting between them. This CDR3 is 11 amino acids long. In germline, CDR1 is ENHRY, CDR2 SYGVKD. Here the CDR3 DNA reads TGTGCCACCGGATACCAAGAGACCCAGTACTTC. Amino acid sequence: CATGYQETQYF.

This clonotype has more than one count but fewer than ten. This chain's CDR3 is CATSRLGTGRSYEQYF. In DNA, the CDR3 is TGTGCCACCAGCAGACTCGGGACAGGAAGGTCCTACGAGCAGTACTTC. The chain uses TRBV15 and TRBJ2-7; 8 positions match TRBD1. From germline, CDR1 is LNHNV and CDR2 YYDKDF (reference sequence). V trimming: 2 bases; J trimming: 1 base; junction bases outside the gene matches: 7. The CDR3 has 16 amino acids.

This clonotype was recorded many times. The chain is built from TRBV5-4 and TRBJ2-5; no clear D. From germline, CDR1 is SGHNT and CDR2 YYREEE (reference sequence). There are 14 residues in the CDR3. V was shortened by 3 bases and J by 1 base, with 10 bases between the two germline ends. CDR3 loop: CASSSWTVQETQYF. CDR3 DNA: TGTGCCAGCAGCTCCTGGACGGTCCAAGAGACCCAGTACTTC. Full variable domain (remainder filled in from reference TRBV5-4 and TRBJ2-5): ETGVTQSPTHLIKTRGQQVTLRCSSQSGHNTVSWYQQALGQGPQFIFQYYREEENGRGNFPPRFSGLQFPNYSSELNVNALELDDSALYLCASSSWTVQETQYFGPGTRLLVL.

This clonotype was seen a few times. This chain joins TRBV7-2 and TRBJ2-3; 8 nucleotides agree with TRBD2. Trimming took 0 bases from V and 1 from J; bases not matched to a gene: 3. CDR3 size: 16 residues. CDR1 is SGHTA, CDR2 FQGNSA, per germline. CDR3 in DNA: TGTGCCAGCAGCTTAGCTAGCGGGATACGCACAGATACGCAGTATTTT. This translates into CASSLASGIRTDTQYF.

This clonotype turned up a few times. CDR3 DNA sequence: TGTGCCAGCAGCAGAGGGACTCCACATGATGGCTACACCTTC. Translating gives CASSRGTPHDGYTF. The V and J genes are TRBV9 and TRBJ1-2; D is perhaps TRBD1 (5 bases). V was pared by 4 bases and J by 6 bases, with 16 bases between. The CDR3 is 14 amino acids. Germline V CDR1 and CDR2: SGDLS, YYNGEE.

The chain couples TRBV2 to TRBJ2-5; a weak D match, TRBD2 (5 bases). With the DNA end fitting TRBJ2-7 better, the J assignment may be wrong. Germline V gene data show CDR1 as SNHLY and CDR2 as FYNNEI. The CDR3 loop spans 15 amino acids. The CDR3 is CASSAYGVGTYEQYF. The CDR3 DNA reads as TGTGCCAGCAGTGCCTACGGGGTTGGGACCTACGAGCAGTACTTC.

The rearrangement links TRBV5-6 to TRBJ1-1; D call uncertain. V lost 4 bases, J lost 4 bases, and 11 bases lay in between. Germline V CDR1 and CDR2: SGHDT, YYEEEE. The CDR3 sequence is 13 residues long. The CDR3 nucleotides are TGTGCCAGCAGCCCCGACCAAGGCACTGAAGCTTTCTTT. It specifies CASSPDQGTEAFF.

This chain links TRBV30 with TRBJ1-2, with no clear D. The CDR3 is 14 residues long. In germline, CDR1 is GTSNPN, CDR2 SVGIG (reference sequence). V lost 2 bases to trimming and J lost 3 bases, with 13 bases between them. CDR3 DNA sequence: TGTGCCTGGAGTCCGGGGAGGTCCTACTATGGCTACACCTTC. The encoded protein is CAWSPGRSYYGYTF.

The chain employs TRBV27 and TRBJ1-6; 9 bases match TRBD1. The trim removed 6 bases at V and 1 base at J, leaving 10 bases unmatched. The CDR3 extends over 18 amino acids. Germline V CDR1 and CDR2: MNHEY, SMNVEV (reference sequence). CDR3 region: CASSDNRDRVSYNSPLHF. As DNA, the CDR3 is TGTGCCAGCAGCGATAACCGGGACAGGGTATCCTATAATTCACCCCTCCACTTT.

The chain employs TRBV12-3 or TRBV12-4 and TRBJ1-2; 8 bases line up with TRBD1. The CDR3 extends over 12 amino acids. V was clipped by 11 bases and J by 8 bases; unmatched bases: 10. CDR3 sequence: CASVRGPGGYTF. The CDR3 bases are TGTGCCTCAGTCAGGGGGCCCGGCGGCTACACCTTC.

V gene TRBV6-6 combines with J gene TRBJ2-7; a weak D match, TRBD1 (7 bases). Looked up from germline, CDR1 is MNHNY and CDR2 is SVGAGI (reference sequence). V dropped 0 bases and J dropped 8 bases, with 17 bases sitting between them. This CDR3 spans 15 amino acids. This CDR3 is CASSYSTGGQPKQYF. In nucleotides, the CDR3 is TGTGCCAGCAGTTACTCGACCGGGGGACAGCCGAAGCAGTACTTC.

The table lists this clonotype with a few counts. The rearrangement joins TRBV4-3 to TRBJ2-5; 8 bases are shared with TRBD1. Unmatched junction bases numbered 8, after V lost 3 bases and J lost 5 bases. Germline V gene data show CDR1 as LGHNA and CDR2 as YSLEER. CDR3 length: 15 residues. This chain's CDR3 is CASSQDDRGGETQYF. CDR3 DNA sequence: TGCGCCAGCAGCCAGGACGACAGGGGCGGGGAGACCCAGTACTTC.

The chain combines TRBV28 with TRBJ1-4; the match to TRBD1 covers 7 bases. This CDR3 comprises 15 residues. Per germline, CDR1 MDHEN and CDR2 SYDVKM. V shed 3 bases and J 4 bases; nucleotides not matched to a gene: 5. The CDR3 region has the DNA TGTGCCAGCAGTTTCCCTACAGGGGATAATGAAAAACTGTTTTTT. It specifies CASSFPTGDNEKLFF.

The chain combines TRBV30 with TRBJ2-1; D unclear. CDR3 length equals 13 residues. CDR1 and CDR2 from the germline V gene are GTSNPN and SVGIG (reference sequence). The V end was cut by 0 bases, the J end by 5 bases, with 8 bases between. CDR3 nucleotides: TGTGCCTGGAGTGTATCCACACACAATGAGCAGTTCTTC. This translates into CAWSVSTHNEQFF.

The genes are TRBV30 and TRBJ2-5; D unresolved. V shed 4 bases and J shed 7 bases, with 10 bases lying between them. The CDR3 has 11 residues. Per germline, CDR1 GTSNPN and CDR2 SVGIG (reference sequence). CDR3 in DNA: TGTGCCTGGAAGCTTGTCGGGACCCAGTACTTC. Its protein product is CAWKLVGTQYF.

A few counts support this clonotype. The chain has TRBV5-1 and TRBJ1-1, with a tentative D call TRBD1 (5 bases). Per germline, CDR1 SGHRS and CDR2 YFSETQ. The CDR3 runs 14 residues. V was cut by 4 bases and J by 5 bases, with 15 bases left in between. CDR3 sequence (DNA): TGCGCCAGCAGCGTTCTTTTTGGGGGGACTGAAGCTTTCTTT. It specifies CASSVLFGGTEAFF.

The CDR3 nucleotides read TGTGCCAGCAGCCAAGATCCCACGGGGGCCAGATCTGGGGCCAACGTCCTGACTTTC. This sequence encodes CASSQDPTGARSGANVLTF. The chain couples TRBV4-2 to TRBJ2-6; the D call may be TRBD1 or TRBD2 (6 bases each). The CDR3 consists of 19 residues. Germline V lookup: CDR1 LGHNA, CDR2 YNFKEQ. V lost 0 bases, J lost 1 base, and 16 bases lay in between.

The chain employs TRBV20-1 and TRBJ2-5, with TRBD2 as a possible D gene (6 bases). V dropped 0 bases and J dropped 0 bases, with 14 bases sitting between them. Germline loops: CDR1 DFQATT, CDR2 SNEGSKA (reference sequence). The CDR3 is 16 residues long. CDR3 in DNA: TGCAGTGCTAGAGATCAGGAGGGATGGAACCAAGAGACCCAGTACTTC. It specifies CSARDQEGWNQETQYF.

The chain couples TRBV6-2 or TRBV6-3 to TRBJ1-4; 7 nucleotides align to TRBD1. CDR1 is MNHEY and CDR2 is SVGEGT in the germline V gene. The J segment lost 3 bases and the V segment lost 7 bases, leaving 5 bases of the junction unmatched. The CDR3 is 14 residues long. The CDR3 spells CASKAGQSNEKLFF. CDR3 in DNA: TGTGCCAGCAAGGCGGGACAGTCTAATGAAAAACTGTTTTTT.

The chain links TRBV20-1 to TRBJ1-3; 10 bases are a match to TRBD1. Germline CDR1 and CDR2: DFQATT and SNEGSKA (reference sequence). The CDR3 runs 15 residues. Trimming cost V 0 bases and J 2 bases; bases outside gene matches: 1. CDR3 bases: TGCAGTGCTAGAGAGGGACAGGGGACTGGAAACACCATATATTTT. Amino acids: CSAREGQGTGNTIYF.